This T cell receptor (beta chain) was observed in a study of blood T cell repertoires in COVID-19. Looking at the study overall: Donors in the United States, Italy and Spain gave samples during acute or convalescent COVID-19. Nucleic acid was either cDNA or gDNA, and it came from T cells, B-cell-depleted T cells, or PBMCs.

TCRdb keeps only in-frame clones here, not all; method: immunoSEQ multiplex PCR. The sample comprises about 230,000 clones, approximately 82% of which are singletons, and just over 2.5% rests with the top ten. CDR1 and CDR2 (germline): MNHEY, SVGAGI. Trimming left V 5 bases short and J 0 bases short, with 12 bases between. The CDR3 is made up of 15 amino acids. Sequencing was carried out using peripheral blood. The TCR originated in a woman aged 70-85 years with active or convalescent COVID-19. The chain combines TRBV6-5 with TRBJ2-3, with D unresolved. Here the CDR3 reads CASSPRRGSTDTQYF. The DNA for the CDR3 is TGTGCCAGCAGTCCCCGGCGCGGTAGCACAGATACGCAGTATTTT.